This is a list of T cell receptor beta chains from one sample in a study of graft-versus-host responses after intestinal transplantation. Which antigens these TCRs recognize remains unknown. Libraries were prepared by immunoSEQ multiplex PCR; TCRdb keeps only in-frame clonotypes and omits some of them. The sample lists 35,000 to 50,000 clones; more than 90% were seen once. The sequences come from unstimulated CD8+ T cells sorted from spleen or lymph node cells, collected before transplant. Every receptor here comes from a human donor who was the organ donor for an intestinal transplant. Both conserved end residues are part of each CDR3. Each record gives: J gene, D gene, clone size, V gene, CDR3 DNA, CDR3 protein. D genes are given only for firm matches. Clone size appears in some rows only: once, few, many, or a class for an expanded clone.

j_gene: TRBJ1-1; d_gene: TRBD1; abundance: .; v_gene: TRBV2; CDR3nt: TGTGCCAGCAATCGGGACAGTTTGAACACTGAAGCTTTCTTT; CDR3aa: CASNRDSLNTEAFF
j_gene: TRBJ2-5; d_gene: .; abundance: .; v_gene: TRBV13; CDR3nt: TGTGCCAGCAGCCGAGGGGAGACCCAGTACTTC; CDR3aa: CASSRGETQYF
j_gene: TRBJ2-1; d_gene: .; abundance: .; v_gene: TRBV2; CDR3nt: TGTGCCAGCAGGGCTGACGGCAGCTCCTACAATGAGCAGTTCTTC; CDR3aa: CASRADGSSYNEQFF
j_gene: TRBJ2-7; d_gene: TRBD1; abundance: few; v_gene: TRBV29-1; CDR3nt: TGCAGCGGAGCCGACAGGGCCTCCTACGAGCAGTACTTC; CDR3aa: CSGADRASYEQYF
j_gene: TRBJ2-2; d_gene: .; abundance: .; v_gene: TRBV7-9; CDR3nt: TGTGCCAGCAGCTTCATCGGGGCAGGGACCCCCGGGGAGCTGTTTTTT; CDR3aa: CASSFIGAGTPGELFF
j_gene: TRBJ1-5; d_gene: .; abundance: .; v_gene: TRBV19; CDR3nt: TGTGCCAGCTTAAGGGCCAATCAGCCCCAGCATTTT; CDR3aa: CASLRANQPQHF
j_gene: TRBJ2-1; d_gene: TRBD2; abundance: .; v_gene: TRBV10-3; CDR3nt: TGTGCCATCAGTGAGTCGTTACTAGCGGGGGCCTCGGATAATGAGCAGTTCTTC; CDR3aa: CAISESLLAGASDNEQFF
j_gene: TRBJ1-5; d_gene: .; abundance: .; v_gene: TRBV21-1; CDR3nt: TGTGCCAGCAGAAAGGAGGGTAGCAATCAGCCCCAGCATTTT; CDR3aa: CASRKEGSNQPQHF
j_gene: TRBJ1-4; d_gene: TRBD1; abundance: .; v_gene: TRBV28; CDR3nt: TGTGCCAGCAGTTTGGTAACAGGGGGCTCGGAGGAAAAACTGTTTTTT; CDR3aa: CASSLVTGGSEEKLFF
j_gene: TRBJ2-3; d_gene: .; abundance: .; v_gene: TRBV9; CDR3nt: TGTGCCAGCAGCGTAGCTTTGGCAGATACGCAGTATTTT; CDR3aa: CASSVALADTQYF
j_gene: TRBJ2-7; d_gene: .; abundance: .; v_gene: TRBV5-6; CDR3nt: TGTGCCAGCAGCTCCCGGGTAGGCCCTCCCTACGAGCAGTACTTC; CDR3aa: CASSSRVGPPYEQYF
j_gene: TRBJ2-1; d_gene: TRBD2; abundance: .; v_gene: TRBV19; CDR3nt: TGTGCCAGTACTATAGCGGGTAGCTCCTACAATGAGCAGTTCTTC; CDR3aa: CASTIAGSSYNEQFF
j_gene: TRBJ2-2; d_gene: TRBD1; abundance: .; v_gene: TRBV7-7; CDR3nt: TGTGCTAGCAGCTATGACAGGGACACCGGGGAGCTGTTTTTT; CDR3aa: CASSYDRDTGELFF
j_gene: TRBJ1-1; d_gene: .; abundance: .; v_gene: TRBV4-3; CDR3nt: TGCGCCAGCAGCCAAAGGGCAGGACCTGAAGCTTTCTTT; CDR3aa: CASSQRAGPEAFF
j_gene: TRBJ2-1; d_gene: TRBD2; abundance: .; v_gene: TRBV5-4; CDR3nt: TGTGCCAGCAGCTTGGAATTCGGGGGGGCGGGGAATGAGCAGTTCTTC; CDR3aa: CASSLEFGGAGNEQFF
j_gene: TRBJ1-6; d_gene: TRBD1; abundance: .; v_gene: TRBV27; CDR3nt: TGTGCCAGCAGTTTAACCCGACAGGGGGCGGCCTATAATTCACCCCTCCACTTT; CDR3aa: CASSLTRQGAAYNSPLHF
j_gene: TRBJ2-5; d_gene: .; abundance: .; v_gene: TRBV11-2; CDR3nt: TGTGCCAGCAGCTCGGGTCCAGGGGAGACCCAGTACTTC; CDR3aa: CASSSGPGETQYF
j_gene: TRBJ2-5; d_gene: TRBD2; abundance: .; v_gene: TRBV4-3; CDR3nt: TGCGCCAGCAGCCAAGAGGGGCGGGGGGGCCTACTCGAGACCCAGTACTTC; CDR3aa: CASSQEGRGGLLETQYF
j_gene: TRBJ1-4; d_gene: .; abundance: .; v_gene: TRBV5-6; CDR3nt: TGTGCCAGCAGCCTGGGGGGTCAGGAAAAACTGTTTTTT; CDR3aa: CASSLGGQEKLFF
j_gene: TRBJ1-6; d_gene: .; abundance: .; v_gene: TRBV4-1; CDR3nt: TGCGCCAGCAGCCAAGATCTGCGGACAGACGATAATTCACCCCTCCACTTT; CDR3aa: CASSQDLRTDDNSPLHF
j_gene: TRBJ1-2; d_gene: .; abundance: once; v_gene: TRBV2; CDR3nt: TGTGCCAGCAGGGACAGTCTTAACTATGGCTACACCTTC; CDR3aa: CASRDSLNYGYTF
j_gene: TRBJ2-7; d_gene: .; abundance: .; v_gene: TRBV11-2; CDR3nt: TGTGCCAGCAGCTTTGGTGTAGGGCGCTACGAGCAGTACTTC; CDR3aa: CASSFGVGRYEQYF
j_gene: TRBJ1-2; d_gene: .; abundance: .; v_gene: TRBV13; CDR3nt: TGTGCCAGCAGCTTAGGCTGGGAGGCCCCCTATGGCTACACCTTC; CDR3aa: CASSLGWEAPYGYTF
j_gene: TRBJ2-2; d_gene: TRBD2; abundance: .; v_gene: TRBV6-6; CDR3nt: TGTGCCAGCAGCTCCCTAGCGGGGGGCTCCGGGGAGCTGTTTTTT; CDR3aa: CASSSLAGGSGELFF
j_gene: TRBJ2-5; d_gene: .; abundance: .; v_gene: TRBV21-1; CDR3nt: TGTGCCAGCAGCCACCTCTTAGGCTACACTTTCTCTGAGACCCAGTACTTC; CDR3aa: CASSHLLGYTFSETQYF
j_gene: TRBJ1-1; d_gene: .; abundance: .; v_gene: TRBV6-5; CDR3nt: TGTGCCAGCAGTTACTCGAACGGAGCCGAAGCTTTCTTT; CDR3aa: CASSYSNGAEAFF
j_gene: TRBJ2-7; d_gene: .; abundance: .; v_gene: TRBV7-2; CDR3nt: TGTGCCAGCAGCTTAGACATGGCTGCGCGATTCTACGAGCAGTACTTC; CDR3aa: CASSLDMAARFYEQYF
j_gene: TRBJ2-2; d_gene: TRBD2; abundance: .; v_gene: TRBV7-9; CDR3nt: TGTGCCAGCAGCCCCCGGACTAGCGGAAACACCGGGGAGCTGTTTTTT; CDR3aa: CASSPRTSGNTGELFF
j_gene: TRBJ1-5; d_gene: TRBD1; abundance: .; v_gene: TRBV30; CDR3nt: TGTGCCTGGAGTGTAGGGACAGGGGACCAGCCCCAGCATTTT; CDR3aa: CAWSVGTGDQPQHF
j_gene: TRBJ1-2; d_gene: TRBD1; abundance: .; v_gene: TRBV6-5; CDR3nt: TGTGCCAGCAGTTACTCGGACAGGGGTGAAGGCTACACCTTC; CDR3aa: CASSYSDRGEGYTF
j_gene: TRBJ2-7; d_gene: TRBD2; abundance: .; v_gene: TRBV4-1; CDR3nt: TGCGCCAGCAGCCAAGTCCTAGCGGCGCCCTCCTACGAGCAGTACTTC; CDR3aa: CASSQVLAAPSYEQYF
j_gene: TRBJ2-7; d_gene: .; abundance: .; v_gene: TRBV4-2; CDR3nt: TGTGCCAGCAGTGACATCGGGACCACCTACGAGCAGTACTTC; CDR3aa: CASSDIGTTYEQYF
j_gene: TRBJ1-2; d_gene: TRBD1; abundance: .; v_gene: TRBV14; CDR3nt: TGTGCCAGCAGCCCAACAACAGGGGCCTATGGCTACACCTTC; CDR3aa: CASSPTTGAYGYTF
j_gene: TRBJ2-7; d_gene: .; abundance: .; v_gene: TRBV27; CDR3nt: TGTGCCAGCAGTTTAACCCGCTCCTACGAGCAGTACTTC; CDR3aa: CASSLTRSYEQYF
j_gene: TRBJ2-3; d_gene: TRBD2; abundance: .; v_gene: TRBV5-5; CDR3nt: TGTGCCAGCAGCCCCAGACTAGCGGGGGGGGATACGCAGTATTTT; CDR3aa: CASSPRLAGGDTQYF
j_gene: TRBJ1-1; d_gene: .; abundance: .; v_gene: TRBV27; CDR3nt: TGTGCCAGCAGTTTGGGACTGGCGAACACTGAAGCTTTCTTT; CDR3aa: CASSLGLANTEAFF
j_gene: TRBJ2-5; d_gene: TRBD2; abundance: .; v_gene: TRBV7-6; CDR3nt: TGTGCCAGCAGCTTGGGGCTAGCGGGGGGCCGGAGAGAGACCCAGTACTTC; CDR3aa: CASSLGLAGGRRETQYF
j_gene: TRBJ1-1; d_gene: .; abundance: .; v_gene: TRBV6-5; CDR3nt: TGTGCCAGCAGTTACGGTAGACAGGAGACTGAAGCTTTCTTT; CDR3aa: CASSYGRQETEAFF
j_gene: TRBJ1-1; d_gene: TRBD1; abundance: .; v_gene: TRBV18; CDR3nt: TGTGCCAGCTCACCACCGAACAGGGGGTTCCCTGAAGCTTTCTTT; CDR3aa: CASSPPNRGFPEAFF